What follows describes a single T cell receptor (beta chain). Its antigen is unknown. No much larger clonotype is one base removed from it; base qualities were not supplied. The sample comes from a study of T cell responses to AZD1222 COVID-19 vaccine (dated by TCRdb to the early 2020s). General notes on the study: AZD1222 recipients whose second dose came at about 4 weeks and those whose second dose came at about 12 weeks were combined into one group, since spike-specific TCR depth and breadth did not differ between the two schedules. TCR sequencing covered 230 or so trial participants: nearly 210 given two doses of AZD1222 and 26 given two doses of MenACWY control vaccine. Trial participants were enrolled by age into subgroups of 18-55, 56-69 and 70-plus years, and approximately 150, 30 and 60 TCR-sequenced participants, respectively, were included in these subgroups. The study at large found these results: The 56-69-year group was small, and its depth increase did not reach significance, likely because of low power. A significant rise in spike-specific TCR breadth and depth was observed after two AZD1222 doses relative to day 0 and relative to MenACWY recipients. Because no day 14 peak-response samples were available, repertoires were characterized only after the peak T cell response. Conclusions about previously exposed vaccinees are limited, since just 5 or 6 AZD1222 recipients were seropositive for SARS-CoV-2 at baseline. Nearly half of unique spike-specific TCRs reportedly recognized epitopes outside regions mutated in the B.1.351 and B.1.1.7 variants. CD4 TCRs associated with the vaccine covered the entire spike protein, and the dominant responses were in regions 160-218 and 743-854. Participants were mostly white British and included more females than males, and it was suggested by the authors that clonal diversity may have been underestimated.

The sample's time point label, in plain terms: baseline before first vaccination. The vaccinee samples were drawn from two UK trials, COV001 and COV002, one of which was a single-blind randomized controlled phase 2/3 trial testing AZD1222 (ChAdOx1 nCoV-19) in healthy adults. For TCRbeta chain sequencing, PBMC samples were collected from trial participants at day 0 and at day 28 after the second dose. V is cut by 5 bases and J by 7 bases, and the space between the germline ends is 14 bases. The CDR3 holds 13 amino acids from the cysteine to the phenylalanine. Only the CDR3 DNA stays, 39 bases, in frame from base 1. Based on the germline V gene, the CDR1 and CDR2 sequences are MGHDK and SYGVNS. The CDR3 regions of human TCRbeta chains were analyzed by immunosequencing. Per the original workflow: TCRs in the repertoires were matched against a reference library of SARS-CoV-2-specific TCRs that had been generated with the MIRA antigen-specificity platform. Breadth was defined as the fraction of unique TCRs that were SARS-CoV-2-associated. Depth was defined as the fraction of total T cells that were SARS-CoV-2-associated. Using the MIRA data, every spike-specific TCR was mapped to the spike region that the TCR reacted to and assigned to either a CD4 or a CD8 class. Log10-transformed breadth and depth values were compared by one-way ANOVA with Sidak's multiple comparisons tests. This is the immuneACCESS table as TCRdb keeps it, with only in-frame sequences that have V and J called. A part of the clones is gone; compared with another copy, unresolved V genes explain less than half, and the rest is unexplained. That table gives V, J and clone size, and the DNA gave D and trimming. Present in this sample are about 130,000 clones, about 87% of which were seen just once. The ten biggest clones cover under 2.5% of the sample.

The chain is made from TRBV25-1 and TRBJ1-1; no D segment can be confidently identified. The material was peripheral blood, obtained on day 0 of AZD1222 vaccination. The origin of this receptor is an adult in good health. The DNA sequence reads TGTGCCAGCAGTCTCGGGATAGCGGGTGAAGCTTTCTTT. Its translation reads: CASSLGIAGEAFF.